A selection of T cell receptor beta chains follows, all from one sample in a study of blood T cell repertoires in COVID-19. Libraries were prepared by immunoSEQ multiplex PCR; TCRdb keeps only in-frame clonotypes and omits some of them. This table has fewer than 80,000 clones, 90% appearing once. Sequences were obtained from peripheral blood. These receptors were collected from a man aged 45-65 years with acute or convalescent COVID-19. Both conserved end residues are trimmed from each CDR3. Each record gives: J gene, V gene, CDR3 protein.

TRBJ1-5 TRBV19 ASSRTGEQPQH
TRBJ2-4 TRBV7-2 ASSAPTGGKNIQY
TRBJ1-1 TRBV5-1 ASSKGDRGFAEAF
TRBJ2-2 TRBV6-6 ASSSPSGANTGELF
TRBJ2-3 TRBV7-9 ASSLSGRDADTQY
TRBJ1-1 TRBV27 ASREVWDTEAF
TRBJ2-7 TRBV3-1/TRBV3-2 ASSQSEGVGHEQY
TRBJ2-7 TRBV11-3 ASSLGPTRLSYEQY
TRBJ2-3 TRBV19 ASSIEGGSTDTQY
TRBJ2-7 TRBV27 ASSLSRTGTYEQY
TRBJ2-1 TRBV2 ASSDLAGVDNEQF
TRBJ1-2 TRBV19 ASSSRTGADGYT
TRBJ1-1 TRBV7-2 ASSLVLGGGGNTEAF
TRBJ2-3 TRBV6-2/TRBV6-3 ASSYSRLAGVTDTQY
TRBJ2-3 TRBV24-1 ATSGWGGTSTDTQY
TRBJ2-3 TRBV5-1 ASRSGASTDTQY
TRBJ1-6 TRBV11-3 ASSFSPPGAQGSPLH
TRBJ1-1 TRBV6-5 ASSYQGRNTEAF
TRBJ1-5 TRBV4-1 ASSQAGSNQPQH
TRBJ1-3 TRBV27 ASSIKYRGSGNTIY
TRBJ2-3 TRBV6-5 ASSPRAGDTQY
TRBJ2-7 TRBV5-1 ASSSGAGNVVVEQY